This is a list of T cell receptor beta chains from one sample in a study of Graves' ophthalmopathy and Graves' hyperthyroidism. TCRdb passed the multiplex PCR reads through MiXCR, listing each CDR3 protein once. The data contain around 660,000 distinct CDR3 sequences, under 50% of them singletons. Sequences were obtained from peripheral blood. These receptor sequences come from an adult man with Graves' ophthalmopathy. CDR3s leave out the opening cysteine and the closing phenylalanine or tryptophan. D genes are given only for firm matches. Clone size is shown for a subset of rows, as once, few, many or a class of expanded clone.

J	V	size	D	CDR3
TRBJ1-6	TRBV12-3/TRBV12-4	many	.	ASSSGTAVPLH
TRBJ1-5	TRBV10-3	.	.	ASTTWAGSDQPQH
TRBJ1-4	TRBV25-1	few	TRBD1	ASSVGTGIVKLF
TRBJ2-5	TRBV9	many	.	ASSQTGHRGETQY
TRBJ1-3	TRBV19	many	.	ASTTDIHPGNTIY
TRBJ2-2	TRBV30	.	.	AWRPNTGELF
TRBJ2-7	TRBV14	.	TRBD2	ASSATSGLQEQY
TRBJ1-5	TRBV19	.	TRBD1	ASSWTGGSNQPQH
TRBJ2-2	TRBV6-4	many	.	ASSGGDTGELF
TRBJ1-2	TRBV19	many	TRBD1	ASSQPGQAYGYT
TRBJ2-7	TRBV10-3	.	TRBD1	AISSFSGGDEQY
TRBJ1-5	TRBV4-1	few	TRBD1	ASSQVRGRSGQPQH
TRBJ1-2	TRBV2	.	.	ASREGTVGYGYT
TRBJ2-5	TRBV25-1	.	.	ASFGPRGEQY
TRBJ2-2	TRBV2	.	.	ASSLQLAGGELF
TRBJ1-4	TRBV6-6	many	.	ASSWLDEKLF
TRBJ2-5	TRBV10-3	many	TRBD2	ASSPWERGHQETQY
TRBJ1-1	TRBV30	.	.	ALLTERFTEAF
TRBJ1-2	TRBV11-2	few	TRBD1	ASSLDGGTGGYGYT
TRBJ2-5	TRBV9	.	.	ASSRPPGNQETQY
TRBJ2-7	TRBV6-5	few	.	ASSYKGLSPYEQY
TRBJ2-2	TRBV6-5	few	.	ASSYFGGWTTGELF
TRBJ1-4	TRBV11-1	.	.	ASSLPRELF
TRBJ1-1	TRBV2	.	TRBD1	ASSPRGTGLSEAF
TRBJ1-4	TRBV11-3	.	TRBD1	ASSLDPGQGAKLF
TRBJ2-5	TRBV4-2	few	TRBD1	ASSQDLQGAGETQY
TRBJ2-7	TRBV11-2	many	.	ASSLGSSGIYEQY
TRBJ2-6	TRBV13	.	.	ASSRDWSPGANVLT
TRBJ2-5	TRBV7-3	many	TRBD2	ASSLTGGEETQY
TRBJ2-5	TRBV12-3/TRBV12-4	.	TRBD2	ASSRWGGAGGETQY
TRBJ1-1	TRBV2	.	TRBD1	ASVRQGGTEAF
TRBJ1-3	TRBV6-5	many	.	ASINTIY
TRBJ1-2	TRBV6-6	few	.	ASSYLGANYGYT
TRBJ1-1	TRBV4-1	many	.	ASSLGRPNRAADTEAF
TRBJ2-7	TRBV10-3	many	TRBD1	ASDSPDRGREQY
TRBJ1-1	TRBV6-5	many	.	ASRKQGKETEAF
TRBJ2-7	TRBV20-1	.	.	SARGGAEEVYEQY
TRBJ1-6	TRBV4-3	many	.	ASSRPGQDLH
TRBJ1-2	TRBV20-1	many	.	SARDPGGAGGYT
TRBJ2-5	TRBV7-9	many	.	ASSLLTQETQY
TRBJ2-5	TRBV25-1	.	.	ASSVVGRAETQY
TRBJ2-7	TRBV7-3	.	TRBD2	ASSLNPLPPREVAGGEQY
TRBJ2-7	TRBV5-1	many	.	ASSLEVRAEQY
TRBJ2-5	TRBV29-1	once	.	SVAGGSGPGETQY
TRBJ1-5	TRBV6-2/TRBV6-3	many	.	ASKPAGAPQH
TRBJ2-7	TRBV20-1	few	TRBD2	SARETWASGPYEQY